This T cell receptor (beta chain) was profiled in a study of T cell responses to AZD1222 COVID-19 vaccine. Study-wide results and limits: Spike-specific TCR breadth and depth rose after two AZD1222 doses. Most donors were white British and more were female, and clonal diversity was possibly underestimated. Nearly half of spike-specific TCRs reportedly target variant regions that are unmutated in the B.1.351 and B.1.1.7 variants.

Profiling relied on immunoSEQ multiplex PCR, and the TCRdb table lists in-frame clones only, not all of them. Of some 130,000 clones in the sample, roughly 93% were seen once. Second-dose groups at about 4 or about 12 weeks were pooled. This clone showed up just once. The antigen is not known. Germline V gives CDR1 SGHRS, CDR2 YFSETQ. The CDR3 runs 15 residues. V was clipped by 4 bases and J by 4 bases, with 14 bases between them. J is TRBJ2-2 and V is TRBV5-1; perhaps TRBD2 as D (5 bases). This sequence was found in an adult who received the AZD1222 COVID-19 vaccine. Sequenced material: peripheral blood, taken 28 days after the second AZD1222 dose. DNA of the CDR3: TGCGCCAGCAGCCCGACTACCCGAGGCACCGGGGAGCTGTTTTTT. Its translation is CASSPTTRGTGELFF.